These 28 T cell receptor beta chains came from one sample sequenced in a study of control samples from healthy donors and cancer patients. Method: immunoSEQ multiplex PCR; TCRdb's copy keeps in-frame clones and lacks some. The data contain around 180,000 clones, roughly 88% of them singletons. The sample consisted of blood. These receptor sequences come from a woman between 25 and 40 years old in good health.

The chain has TRBV28 and TRBJ2-1; 8 positions agree with TRBD2. Germline trimming cut 6 bases from V and 7 bases from J; bases unmatched to any gene: 11. CDR1 and CDR2 (germline): MDHEN, SYDVKM. The CDR3 spans 15 residues. The CDR3 DNA is TGTGCCAGCAGCGAACTAGCGGAGATTCTTAATGAGCAGTTCTTC. Residues: CASSELAEILNEQFF.

The chain carries TRBV18 and TRBJ1-1; TRBD1 is a possible D gene (6 bases). The V gene's germline CDR1 is KGHSH and CDR2 LQKENI. The CDR3 spans 17 residues. Between the trimmed V and J ends, which lost 6 bases and 0 bases, there was a span of 20 bases. The CDR3 sequence: CASSPGGAGHLNTEAFF. CDR3 bases: TGTGCCAGCTCCCCAGGAGGGGCGGGACACCTGAACACTGAAGCTTTCTTT.

V is TRBV6-2 or TRBV6-3 and J is TRBJ2-2, with 7 bases aligning to TRBD1. This CDR3 is built from 16 residues. Per the germline V gene, CDR1 is MNHEY and CDR2 is SVGEGT. V was clipped by 6 bases and J by 4 bases; unmatched bases: 11. The CDR3 is CASSYDRDIGTGELFF. The CDR3 DNA sequence: TGTGCCAGCAGCTATGACAGGGACATAGGCACCGGGGAGCTGTTTTTT.

This chain links TRBV19 with TRBJ2-5, with 7 bases identical to TRBD1. The CDR3 totals 16 residues. The trim removed 5 bases at V and 7 bases at J, leaving 16 bases unmatched. The germline CDR1 and CDR2 sequences are LNHDA and SQIVND (reference sequence). CDR3 in amino acids: CASSPGQAQSSGTQYF. The CDR3 region has the DNA TGTGCCAGTAGTCCCGGACAGGCTCAATCCTCCGGGACCCAGTACTTC.

The rearrangement uses TRBV5-6 and TRBJ2-2; the D is unclear. CDR3 length: 13 amino acids. Germline lookup yields CDR1 SGHDT and CDR2 YYEEEE. The V end was cut by 2 bases, the J end by 4 bases, with 6 bases between. Written as DNA, the CDR3 is TGTGCCAGCAGCTTCGTAGTCACCGGGGAGCTGTTTTTT. This encodes CASSFVVTGELFF.

This chain connects TRBV11-2 to TRBJ2-2; D possibly corresponds to TRBD1 (6 bases). This CDR3 contains 15 residues. CDR1 is SGHAT, CDR2 FQNNGV, per germline. Trimming took 5 bases from V and 5 from J, leaving 15 bases between them. The CDR3 sequence is CASSPIRDITGELFF. CDR3 nucleotide sequence: TGTGCCAGCAGCCCGATACGGGACATAACCGGGGAGCTGTTTTTT.

The rearrangement links TRBV12-3 or TRBV12-4 to TRBJ1-1; 8 bases line up with TRBD1. This CDR3 region has 12 residues. Unmatched junction bases numbered 4, after V lost 6 bases and J lost 7 bases. Here the CDR3 reads CASSPGTGEAFF. The CDR3 region has the DNA TGTGCCAGCAGCCCCGGGACAGGTGAAGCTTTCTTT.

V and J are TRBV19 and TRBJ2-1, with D perhaps matching TRBD2 (6 bases). The V gene's germline CDR1 is LNHDA and CDR2 SQIVND (reference sequence). V gave up 3 bases and J gave up 2 bases, with 14 bases separating them. This CDR3 region has 16 residues. CDR3 region: CASSMVPSAAYNEQFF. DNA for the CDR3: TGTGCCAGTAGTATGGTCCCTAGCGCGGCCTACAATGAGCAGTTCTTC.

This chain's CDR3 is CASSEWVVGSDTGELFF. CDR3 in DNA: TGTGCCAGCAGTGAATGGGTGGTAGGGTCGGACACCGGGGAGCTGTTTTTT. V gene TRBV6-1 combines with J gene TRBJ2-2; D uncertain. V was trimmed by 2 bases and J by 3 bases, leaving 16 bases between them. The CDR3 runs 17 residues. Germline assignment: CDR1 MNHNS and CDR2 SASEGT.

The chain uses TRBV10-2 and TRBJ2-2, with 9 bases identical to TRBD2. This CDR3 is 20 amino acids long. The J segment lost 4 bases and the V segment lost 10 bases, leaving 25 bases of the junction unmatched. Per germline, CDR1 WSHSY and CDR2 SAAADI. CDR3 nucleotides: TGCGCCACCAGGGAGTGGGGCCAGCGGGAGGCACCCCGAGGCACCGGGGAGCTGTTTTTT. Amino acid sequence: CATREWGQREAPRGTGELFF.

V is TRBV6-4 and J is TRBJ1-1, with a tentative D call TRBD1 (5 bases). Germline V gene lookup returns CDR1 MRHNA and CDR2 SNTAGT. V dropped 2 bases and J dropped 1 base, with 5 bases sitting between them. The CDR3 has 13 amino acids. Here the CDR3 reads CASSDGGNTEAFF. In DNA, the CDR3 is TGTGCCAGCAGTGACGGGGGGAACACTGAAGCTTTCTTT.

The rearrangement joins TRBV18 to TRBJ2-2; tentative D call: TRBD2 (5 bases). Germline V gene lookup returns CDR1 KGHSH and CDR2 LQKENI. CDR3 length: 13 amino acids. V was shortened by 2 bases and J by 7 bases, with 8 bases between the two germline ends. The CDR3 bases are TGTGCCAGCTCACCAGTAGGAGGCGGGGAGCTGTTTTTT. As protein: CASSPVGGGELFF.

V is TRBV5-1 and J is TRBJ1-6; 7 bases match TRBD1. This CDR3 is 16 amino acids long. V lost 5 bases, J lost 7 bases, and 12 bases stayed unmatched. Germline CDR1 SGHRS, CDR2 YFSETQ. In DNA form, the CDR3 reads TGCGCCAGCAGACCTACTACAGGGGTAGAGAATTCACCCCTCCACTTT. Its protein product is CASRPTTGVENSPLHF.

The genes are TRBV6-2 or TRBV6-3 and TRBJ2-5; possible D gene TRBD2, 5 bases. CDR3 size: 16 residues. Germline CDR1 and CDR2: MNHEY and SVGEGT. V dropped 5 bases and J dropped 3 bases, with 19 bases sitting between them. The CDR3 sequence: CASSTQTRGLEETQYF. CDR3 nucleotides: TGTGCCAGCAGTACACAAACTAGAGGGCTAGAAGAGACCCAGTACTTC.

The genes are TRBV2 and TRBJ1-6, with D hard to call. Germline values: CDR1 SNHLY, CDR2 FYNNEI. The CDR3 runs 15 residues. Trimming removed 6 bases at V and 14 bases at J, with 23 bases between. The CDR3 DNA sequence: TGTGCCAGCAGGCCGACTCCATCCCCCGCCCAGTCCCTCCACTTT. It translates to CASRPTPSPAQSLHF.

The chain joins TRBV5-1 to TRBJ2-1, with no clear D. Looked up from germline, CDR1 is SGHRS and CDR2 is YFSETQ. V lost 0 bases and J 4 bases, leaving 2 bases between the germline ends. The CDR3 consists of 12 residues. The CDR3, as DNA: TGCGCCAGCAGCTTGGAGTACAATGAGCAGTTCTTC. Translated: CASSLEYNEQFF.

The rearrangement joins TRBV24-1 to TRBJ2-7; D tentatively fits TRBD1 or TRBD2 (5 bases each). The V and J ends lost 3 bases and 2 bases respectively, with 16 bases between them. Germline CDR1 and CDR2: KGHDR and SFDVKD. This CDR3 region has 16 residues. The chain's CDR3 is CATSDHRDPSPYEQYF. The CDR3 region has the DNA TGTGCCACCAGTGATCACCGGGACCCATCTCCCTACGAGCAGTACTTC.

The gene calls are TRBV27 and TRBJ1-2, with 7 bases that match TRBD1. Germline-derived CDR1 and CDR2 are MNHEY and SMNVEV (reference sequence). The J segment lost 3 bases and the V segment lost 5 bases, leaving 9 bases of the junction unmatched. The CDR3 has 15 residues. The CDR3 DNA is TGTGCCAGCAGTACCCGACAGGGTGATTACTATGGCTACACCTTC. This encodes CASSTRQGDYYGYTF.

This sequence joins TRBV5-8 and TRBJ1-2; TRBD1 aligns across 9 bases. This CDR3 has 15 residues. V dropped 4 bases and J dropped 1; count of bases not matched to a gene: 5. CDR1 is SGHTS, CDR2 YDEGEE, per germline. For the CDR3, the DNA is TGTGCCAGCAGCGCCGGACAGGGGAATAACTATGGCTACACCTTC. Its protein product is CASSAGQGNNYGYTF.

The chain recombines TRBV29-1 with TRBJ2-3; tentative D call: TRBD1 (6 bases). The CDR3 extends over 14 amino acids. Per the germline V gene, CDR1 is SQVTM and CDR2 is ANQGSEA. V was clipped by 5 bases and J by 0 bases, with 12 bases between them. CDR3 residues: CSVRTDSSTDTQYF. Written as DNA, the CDR3 is TGCAGCGTTCGGACAGATTCAAGCACAGATACGCAGTATTTT.

V is TRBV20-1 and J is TRBJ2-7; D ambiguous. The CDR3 has 13 residues. V lost 3 bases and J 4 bases, leaving 13 bases between the germline ends. CDR1 DFQATT and CDR2 SNEGSKA come from the germline V gene (reference sequence). CDR3 sequence: CSASQLPQYEQYF. As DNA, the CDR3 is TGCAGTGCTAGTCAACTACCGCAATACGAGCAGTACTTC.

This clone turned up a few times. The genes are TRBV3-1 (or the pseudogene TRBV3-2) and TRBJ2-3, with 10 bases identical to TRBD2. Per germline, CDR1 LGHDT and CDR2 YNNKEL (reference sequence). V trimming: 2 bases; J trimming: 4 bases; junction bases outside the gene matches: 3. The CDR3 has 15 residues. CDR3 DNA sequence: TGTGCCAGCAGCCAATTGCTAGCGGGGGCAGATACGCAGTATTTT. This sequence encodes CASSQLLAGADTQYF.

As concerns this clone: Additional DNA sequences in this sample encode the identical CDR3. The chain combines TRBV5-1 with TRBJ2-3, with D perhaps TRBD1 (5 bases). The V end lost 0 bases, the J end lost 4 bases, and 6 bases lay between the germline ends. Germline V gene lookup returns CDR1 SGHRS and CDR2 YFSETQ. The CDR3 is 13 amino acids. DNA for the CDR3: TGCGCCAGCAGCTTGGGCAGGGCAGATACGCAGTATTTT. Translating it yields CASSLGRADTQYF.

The chain recombines TRBV5-4 with TRBJ1-1; D is unclear. The CDR3 loop spans 14 amino acids. Per germline, CDR1 SGHNT and CDR2 YYREEE (reference sequence). V gave up 0 bases and J gave up 4 bases, with 10 bases separating them. CDR3 coding DNA: TGTGCCAGCAGCTTGGAGGCACTGGGCACTGAAGCTTTCTTT. This gives the protein CASSLEALGTEAFF.

Regarding this clone: A junction boundary mismatches the germline segment, possibly from a read error. The chain uses TRBV4-1 and TRBJ1-2, with D perhaps matching TRBD1 (5 bases). CDR1 is MGHRA, CDR2 YSYEKL, per germline. This CDR3 comprises 15 residues. The CDR3: CASTQIGGEDYGYTF. The CDR3 nucleotides read TGCGCCAGCACCCAAATTGGGGGGGAAGACTATGGCTACACCTTC.

The genes are TRBV7-9 and TRBJ2-1; 8 nucleotides match TRBD1. This CDR3 has 15 amino acids. The V and J ends lost 3 bases and 3 bases, in that order; junction bases with no gene match: 4. The germline CDR1 and CDR2 sequences are SEHNR and FQNEAQ (reference sequence). CDR3 amino acids: CASSFAQGDYNEQFF. The CDR3 bases are TGTGCCAGCAGCTTTGCACAGGGGGACTACAATGAGCAGTTCTTC.

V and J are TRBV14 and TRBJ1-3, with TRBD1 identical over 8 bases. Germline loops: CDR1 SGHDN, CDR2 FVKESK. After removal of 5 bases from V and 2 bases from J, the junction contained 2 bases not matched to a gene. This CDR3 region has 14 residues. CDR3 nucleotides: TGTGCCAGCAGCGACAGGGGTGCTGGAAACACCATATATTTT. Translating gives CASSDRGAGNTIYF.

The chain combines TRBV23-1 with TRBJ2-7, with a possible D match to TRBD2 (6 bases). TRBV23-1 is an open reading frame whose function is uncertain. This CDR3 contains 15 residues. V lost 0 bases and J lost 7, with 16 bases in between. In nucleotides, the CDR3 is TGCGCCAGCAGTCAATCGTGGAGGGAGGCGAGGGAGCAGTACTTC. Its translation is CASSQSWREAREQYF.